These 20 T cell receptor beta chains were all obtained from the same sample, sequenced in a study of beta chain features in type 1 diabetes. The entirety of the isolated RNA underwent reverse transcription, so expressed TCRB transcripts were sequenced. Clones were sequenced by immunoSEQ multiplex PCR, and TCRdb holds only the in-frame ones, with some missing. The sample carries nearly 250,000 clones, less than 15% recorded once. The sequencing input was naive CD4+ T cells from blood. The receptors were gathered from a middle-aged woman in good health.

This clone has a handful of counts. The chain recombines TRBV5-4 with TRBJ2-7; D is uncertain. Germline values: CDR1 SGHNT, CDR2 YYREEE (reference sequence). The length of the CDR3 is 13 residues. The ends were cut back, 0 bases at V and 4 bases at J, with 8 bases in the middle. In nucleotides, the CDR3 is TGTGCCAGCAGCTTGGCCGACGGGTACGAGCAGTACTTC. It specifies CASSLADGYEQYF.

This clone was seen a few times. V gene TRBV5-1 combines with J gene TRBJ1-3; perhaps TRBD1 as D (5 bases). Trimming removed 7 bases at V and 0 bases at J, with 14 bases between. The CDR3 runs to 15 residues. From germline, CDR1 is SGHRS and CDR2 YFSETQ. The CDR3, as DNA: TGCGCCAGCCAATTGGCGGGGACCTCTGGAAACACCATATATTTT. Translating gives CASQLAGTSGNTIYF.

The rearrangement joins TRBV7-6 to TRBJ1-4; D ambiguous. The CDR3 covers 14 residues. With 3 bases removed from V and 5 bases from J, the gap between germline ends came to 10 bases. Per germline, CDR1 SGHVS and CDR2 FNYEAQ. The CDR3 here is CASSFWADNEKLFF. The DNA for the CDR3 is TGTGCCAGCAGCTTCTGGGCTGACAATGAAAAACTGTTTTTT.

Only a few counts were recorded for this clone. The CDR3 DNA follows: TGTGCCAGCATTTACGGAACAGGCAGGGTGAACTATGGCTACACCTTC. Its translation is CASIYGTGRVNYGYTF. The chain joins TRBV2 to TRBJ1-2; a possible D gene is TRBD1 (5 bases). The CDR3 covers 16 residues. Looked up from germline, CDR1 is SNHLY and CDR2 is FYNNEI. Trimming took 7 bases from V and 2 from J, leaving 20 bases between them.

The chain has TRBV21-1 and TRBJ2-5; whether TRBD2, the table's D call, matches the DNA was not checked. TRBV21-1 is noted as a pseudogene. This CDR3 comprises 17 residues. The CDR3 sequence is CASSQLRLAGAQETQYF. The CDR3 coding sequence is TGTGCCAGCAGCCAGCTAAGGCTAGCGGGGGCCCAAGAGACCCAGTACTTC.

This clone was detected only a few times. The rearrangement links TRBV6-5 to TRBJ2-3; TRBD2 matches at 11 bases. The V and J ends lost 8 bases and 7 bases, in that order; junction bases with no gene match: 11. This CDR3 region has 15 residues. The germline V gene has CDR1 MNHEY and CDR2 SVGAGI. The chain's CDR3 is CASGDSGGVGYTQYF. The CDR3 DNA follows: TGTGCCAGCGGGGATAGCGGGGGGGTTGGATATACGCAGTATTTT.

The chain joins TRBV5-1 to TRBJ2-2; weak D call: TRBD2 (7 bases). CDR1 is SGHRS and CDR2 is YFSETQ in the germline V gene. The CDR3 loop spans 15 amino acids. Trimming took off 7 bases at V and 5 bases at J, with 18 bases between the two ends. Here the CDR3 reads CASEFGGPRTGELFF. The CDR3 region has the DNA TGCGCCAGCGAATTCGGGGGGCCGAGGACCGGGGAGCTGTTTTTT.

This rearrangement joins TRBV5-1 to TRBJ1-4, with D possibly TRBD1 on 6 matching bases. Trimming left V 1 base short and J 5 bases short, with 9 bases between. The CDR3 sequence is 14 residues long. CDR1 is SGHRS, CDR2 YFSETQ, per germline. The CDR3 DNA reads TGCGCCAGCAGCTTGTCGCAGGGGAATGAAAAACTGTTTTTT. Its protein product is CASSLSQGNEKLFF. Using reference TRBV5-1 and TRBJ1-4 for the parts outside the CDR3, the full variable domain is KAGVTQTPRYLIKTRGQQVTLSCSPISGHRSVSWYQQTPGQGLQFLFEYFSETQRNKGNFPGRFSGRQFSNSRSEMNVSTLELGDSALYLCASSLSQGNEKLFFGSGTQLSVL.

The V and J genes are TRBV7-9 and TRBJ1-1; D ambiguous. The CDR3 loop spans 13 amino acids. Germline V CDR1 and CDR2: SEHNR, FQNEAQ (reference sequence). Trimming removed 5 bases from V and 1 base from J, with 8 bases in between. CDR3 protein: CASSPPGNTEAFF. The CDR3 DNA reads TGTGCCAGCAGCCCCCCCGGGAACACTGAAGCTTTCTTT.

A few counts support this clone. CDR3: CASSARTSGATLYEQYF. CDR3 sequence (DNA): TGTGCCAGCAGCGCAAGGACTAGCGGGGCCACCCTCTACGAGCAGTACTTC. The chain is built from TRBV5-4 and TRBJ2-7, with TRBD2 matching 12 bases. CDR1 SGHNT and CDR2 YYREEE come from the germline V gene (reference sequence). The V segment lost 4 bases and the J segment 3 bases; nucleotides outside the gene matches: 11. The CDR3 is 17 residues long.

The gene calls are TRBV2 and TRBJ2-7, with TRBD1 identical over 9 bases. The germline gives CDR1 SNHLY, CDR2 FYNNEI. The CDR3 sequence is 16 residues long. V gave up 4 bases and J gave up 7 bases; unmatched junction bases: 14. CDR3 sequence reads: CASSGEPGQGIREQYF. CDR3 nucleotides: TGTGCCAGCAGTGGGGAGCCGGGACAGGGCATCCGGGAGCAGTACTTC.

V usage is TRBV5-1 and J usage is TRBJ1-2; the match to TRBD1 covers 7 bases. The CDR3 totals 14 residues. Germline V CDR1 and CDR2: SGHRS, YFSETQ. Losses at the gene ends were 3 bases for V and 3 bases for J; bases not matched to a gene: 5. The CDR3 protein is CASSSTGKDYGYTF. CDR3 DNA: TGCGCCAGCAGCTCGACAGGGAAGGACTATGGCTACACCTTC.

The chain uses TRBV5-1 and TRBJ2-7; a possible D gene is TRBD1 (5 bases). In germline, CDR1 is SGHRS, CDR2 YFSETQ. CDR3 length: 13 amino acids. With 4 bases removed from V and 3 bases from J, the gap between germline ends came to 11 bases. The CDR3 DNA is TGCGCCAGCAGCCAAGACAGTTACTACGAGCAGTACTTC. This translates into CASSQDSYYEQYF.

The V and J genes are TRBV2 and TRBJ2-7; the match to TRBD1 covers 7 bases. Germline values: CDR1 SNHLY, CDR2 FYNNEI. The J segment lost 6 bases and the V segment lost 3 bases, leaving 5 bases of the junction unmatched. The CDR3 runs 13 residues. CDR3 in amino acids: CASSDRGTGEQYF. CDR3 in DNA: TGTGCCAGCAGTGACAGGGGGACGGGCGAGCAGTACTTC.

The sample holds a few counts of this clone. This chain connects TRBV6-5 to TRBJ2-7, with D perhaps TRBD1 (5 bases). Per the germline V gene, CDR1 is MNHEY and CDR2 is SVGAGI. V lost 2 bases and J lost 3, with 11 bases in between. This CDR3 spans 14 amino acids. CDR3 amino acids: CASSYTQGNYEQYF. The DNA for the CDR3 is TGTGCCAGCAGTTACACCCAGGGAAACTACGAGCAGTACTTC.

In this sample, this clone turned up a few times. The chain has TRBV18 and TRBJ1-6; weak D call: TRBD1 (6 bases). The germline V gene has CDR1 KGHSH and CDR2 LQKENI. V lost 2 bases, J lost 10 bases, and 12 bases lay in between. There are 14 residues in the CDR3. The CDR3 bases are TGTGCCAGCTCACCAGACAGGCCCCCGTCACCCCTCCACTTT. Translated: CASSPDRPPSPLHF. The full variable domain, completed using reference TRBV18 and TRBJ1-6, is NAGVMQNPRHLVRRRGQEARLRCSPMKGHSHVYWYRQLPEEGLKFMVYLQKENIIDESGMPKERFSAEFPKEGPSILRIQQVVRGDSAAYFCASSPDRPPSPLHFGNGTRLTVT.

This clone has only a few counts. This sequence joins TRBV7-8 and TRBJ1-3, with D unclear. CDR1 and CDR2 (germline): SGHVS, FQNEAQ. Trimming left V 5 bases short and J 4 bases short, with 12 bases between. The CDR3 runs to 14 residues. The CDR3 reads CASSPRERGNTIYF. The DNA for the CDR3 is TGTGCCAGCAGCCCAAGGGAGCGAGGAAACACCATATATTTT.

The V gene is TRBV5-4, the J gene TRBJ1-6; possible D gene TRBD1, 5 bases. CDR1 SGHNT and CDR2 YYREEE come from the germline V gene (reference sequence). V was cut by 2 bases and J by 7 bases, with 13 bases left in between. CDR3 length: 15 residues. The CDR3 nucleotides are TGTGCCAGCAGCTTAGAAGGGAGGGGCAATTCACCCCTCCACTTT. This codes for CASSLEGRGNSPLHF.

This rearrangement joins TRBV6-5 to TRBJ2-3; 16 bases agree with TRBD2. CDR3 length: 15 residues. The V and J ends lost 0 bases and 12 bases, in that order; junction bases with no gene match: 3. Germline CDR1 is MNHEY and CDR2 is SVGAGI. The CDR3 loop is CASSYSGLAGGTQYF. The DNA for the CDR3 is TGTGCCAGCAGTTACTCGGGACTAGCGGGGGGGACACAGTATTTT.

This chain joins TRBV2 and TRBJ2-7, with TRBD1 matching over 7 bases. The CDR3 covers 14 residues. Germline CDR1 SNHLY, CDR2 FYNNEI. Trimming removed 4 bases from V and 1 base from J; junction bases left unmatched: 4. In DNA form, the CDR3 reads TGTGCCAGCAGTGCAAGGACAGGATCCTACGAGCAGTACTTC. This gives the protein CASSARTGSYEQYF. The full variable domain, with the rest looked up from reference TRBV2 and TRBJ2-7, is EPEVTQTPSHQVTQMGQEVILRCVPISNHLYFYWYRQILGQKVEFLVSFYNNEISEKSEIFDDQFSVERPDGSNFTLKIRSTKLEDSAMYFCASSARTGSYEQYFGPGTRLTVT.